Detailed here is one T cell receptor (beta chain). The antigen it recognizes is unknown. No base qualities exist here, and no much larger clone lies one base off it. Each donor gave one peripheral blood draw, approximately 110 mL on average, collected into heparinised tubes. A BD FACSAria II was used to sort naive, central memory, regulatory and stem cell-like memory CD4+ T cells with a panel that included CD45RO, CCR7, CD25, CD127, CD95 and CD27. All sorted populations exceeded 95% purity. PBMCs were separated immediately by Lymphoprep density gradient centrifugation and were stained directly, without being cultured. Samples were stained and sorted in pairs, with one healthy donor and one patient per experiment, so that batch effects were minimized. The source of the sample is a study of beta chain features in type 1 diabetes (dated by TCRdb to 2016 to 2019). General notes on the study: No differences in mean age, gender distribution, total cell number or subset yield were found between patients and healthy donors. In the study, recently diagnosed type 1 diabetes patients and matched healthy donors were compared on the TCRB repertoires of their sorted circulating CD4+ T cell subsets. Whereas all 28 donors provided naive and central memory subsets, regulatory and stem cell-like memory subsets were isolated from just 8 patients and roughly 8 healthy donors. A total of around 110,000,000 sorted cells were examined across all samples, and RNA yield correlated strongly with the number of cells per subset.

The entire isolated RNA was reverse transcribed using the High Capacity cDNA Reverse Transcription Kit, and thus expressed TCRB transcripts were sequenced. Deep immunoSEQ sequencing was performed on naive, central memory and regulatory T cell samples, with an average of approximately 4 million total reads per sample. Sorted cells were lysed in RLT buffer and RNA was extracted with DNase-treated RNeasy Micro or Mini kits, depending on cell number. Each cell subset was processed separately to prevent cross-contamination, with patient and healthy donor samples processed together. The immunoSEQ multiplex PCR was used to amplify TCRB sequences from cDNA, yielding 87-bp fragments that span the CDR3 region. Sequencing of the amplicons was performed on the Illumina HiSeq platform. The study's own analysis went as follows. Synthetic template baselines were used to correct PCR bias computationally, reads within Hamming distance 2 were collapsed together, and singletons that could not be merged were discarded. Reads were aligned against IMGT so that V, D and J genes, CDR3 length and insertions or deletions at six rearrangement sites could be assigned. Clonotype counts were normalized to sorted cell number within each subset before computing true diversity and Gini coefficients with the tcR R package. Repertoire sharing was quantified using the overlap coefficient calculated on TCRB nucleotide sequences. Out-of-frame TCRB sequences from naive cells were analyzed as a proxy for the pre-selection repertoire. The table comes from immuneACCESS by way of TCRdb, which keeps in-frame sequences with V and J called. Part of the clones is missing from these tables; in studies checked, under half for an unresolved V gene and the rest for unknown reasons. The V and J calls and the clone size are those of that table, but D and trimming were determined from the DNA. The sample data list approximately 380,000 clones, and more than 12% of these were observed just once. The top ten hold 0.019% of the sample.

CDR1 is given as GTSNPN and CDR2 as SVGIG, both from the germline V gene (reference sequence). Its CDR3 holds 13 amino acids, cysteine through phenylalanine. CDR3 DNA is the only sequence kept; it has 39 bases, read in frame from the first base. Cut back by 0 bases and 0 bases, the V and J ends lie 6 bases apart. The full study reports these points: PCR may preferentially amplify shorter templates, but because patient and control samples were amplified and corrected together, any resulting skew would affect both groups equally. Naive, central memory and regulatory TCRB repertoires appeared to be more similar among patients than among healthy donors. Patients with type 1 diabetes made fewer insertions and deleted more nucleotides at VDJ recombination sites, implying thymic rearrangement abnormalities. Because cDNA was sequenced instead of genomic DNA, highly expressing activated cells could be over-represented, though the groups showed no difference in activation or CD3 levels. HLA sub-analyses involved small numbers of individuals, so any influence of HLA type on TCRB rearrangement remained unresolved. Type 1 diabetes patients showed a moderate but significant shortening of TCRB CDR3 length in all four CD4+ subsets.

The sequence links TRBV30 to TRBJ2-7; the D segment cannot be called with confidence. This receptor was identified in a woman aged 18-35 years in good health. Sequenced sample: naive CD4+ T cells from blood. The cell subset or site label, as the study defines it: true naive CD4+ T cells. This receptor has the CDR3 CAWSVGSSYEQYF. In nucleotide form, the sequence is TGTGCCTGGAGTGTGGGCAGCTCCTACGAGCAGTACTTC.